A selection of T cell receptor beta chains follows, all from one sample in a study of patients and donors after allogeneic stem cell transplantation. TCRdb re-called the RT-PCR reads through MiXCR, storing one row per CDR3 protein. Of about 960,000 distinct CDR3 sequences in the sample, roughly 17% were seen once. Sequencing was carried out using blood, either unsorted or a sorted T cell fraction (not recorded which). These receptors all stem from a human donor who was either an allogeneic HSCT recipient or a stem cell or donor lymphocyte infusion donor (not recorded which). It is not recorded whose cells these are; they may come from a transplant donor. The CDR3 runs from the conserved cysteine through the conserved F or W. A D gene is named only where the DNA matches it firmly. Expanded clones get a size class; other rows say once, few or many, or leave the size out.

j_call v_call cdr3_length d_call clone_size cdr3_aa cdr3_nt
TRBJ2-7 TRBV2 14 TRBD1 NA CASITGTGSGEQYF TGTGCCAGCATTACCGGGACAGGGTCAGGCGAGCAGTACTTC
TRBJ2-3 TRBV7-9 16 TRBD1 few CASSTGQESQADTQYF TGTGCCAGCAGCACCGGACAGGAGAGCCAGGCAGATACGCAGTATTTT
TRBJ1-2 TRBV3-1 13 NA few CASSLRQAAGYTF TGTGCCAGCAGCCTACGACAGGCGGCAGGCTACACCTTC
TRBJ2-5 TRBV2 14 TRBD1 NA CASKDRVSGETQYF TGTGCCAGCAAAGACAGGGTCTCGGGGGAGACCCAGTACTTC
TRBJ2-4 TRBV7-8 13 NA few CASSSTGQNIQYF TGTGCCAGCAGCTCCACCGGGCAAAACATTCAGTACTTC
TRBJ1-6 TRBV18 14 NA NA CASSPPNVGSPLHF TGTGCCAGCTCACCACCTAATGTAGGATCACCCCTCCACTTT
TRBJ2-1 TRBV20-1 14 TRBD1 NA CSASKTGAYNEQFF TGCAGTGCTAGTAAGACAGGGGCCTACAATGAGCAGTTCTTC
TRBJ1-4 TRBV2 15 NA NA CASSATGSTNEKLFF TGTGCCAGCAGTGCTACGGGCTCAACTAATGAAAAACTGTTTTTT
TRBJ1-3 TRBV10-3 17 NA NA CAISESAVWLSGNTIYF TGTGCCATCAGTGAGTCGGCAGTCTGGCTCTCTGGAAACACCATATATTTT
TRBJ1-2 TRBV10-3 16 NA NA CAISESLRRANYGYTF TGTGCCATCAGTGAGTCGCTCAGGAGGGCTAACTATGGCTACACCTTC
TRBJ1-2 TRBV29-1 10 NA NA CSVEDPGYTF TGCAGCGTTGAAGATCCCGGCTACACCTTC
TRBJ1-2 TRBV9 14 TRBD1 NA CASSAPGTGTGYTF TGTGCCAGCAGCGCTCCCGGGACAGGGACTGGCTACACCTTC
TRBJ2-1 TRBV24-1 14 NA many CATSDSDYPNEQFF TGTGCCACCAGTGATTCGGACTACCCTAATGAGCAGTTCTTC
TRBJ1-5 TRBV12-3/TRBV12-4 14 NA many CASSDGTPNQPQHF TGTGCCAGCAGCGACGGGACACCTAATCAGCCCCAGCATTTT
TRBJ1-4 TRBV6-5 18 NA NA CASSYQLQGLREYEKLFF TGTGCCAGCAGCTACCAATTACAGGGACTCCGCGAGTATGAAAAACTGTTTTTT
TRBJ1-1 TRBV12-3/TRBV12-4 13 TRBD1 few CASISDRGTEAFF TGTGCCAGCATCTCGGACAGGGGGACTGAAGCTTTCTTT
TRBJ1-5 TRBV12-3/TRBV12-4 15 TRBD1 many CASRPTGYSNQPQHF TGTGCCAGCAGACCGACAGGGTATAGCAATCAGCCCCAGCATTTT
TRBJ2-1 TRBV28 13 NA NA CASRGTWVNEQFF TGTGCCAGCAGGGGGACATGGGTCAATGAGCAGTTCTTC
TRBJ1-1 TRBV6-5 16 NA NA CASSYSSSPMNTEAFF TGTGCCAGCAGTTACTCGAGCAGTCCGATGAACACTGAAGCTTTCTTT
TRBJ2-7 TRBV4-3 16 TRBD2 NA CASSQQPGLAAYEQYF TGCGCCAGCAGCCAACAACCGGGACTAGCAGCCTACGAGCAGTACTTC
TRBJ1-1 TRBV13 16 NA NA CASNPPGGGTNTEAFF TGTGCCAGCAACCCTCCGGGAGGAGGGACGAACACTGAAGCTTTCTTT
TRBJ2-5 TRBV12-3/TRBV12-4 12 NA many CASSRTEETQYF TGTGCCAGCAGCCGGACAGAAGAGACCCAGTACTTC
TRBJ2-1 TRBV4-2 15 TRBD2 few CASRPAGGHDNEQFF TGTGCCAGCAGGCCAGCGGGGGGGCACGACAATGAGCAGTTCTTC
TRBJ1-2 TRBV12-3/TRBV12-4 13 NA few CASSFNSERGYTF TGTGCCAGCAGTTTCAACAGCGAGCGGGGCTACACCTTC
TRBJ1-5 TRBV2 17 TRBD1 few CASSKDRGGPSNQPQHF TGTGCCAGCAGCAAGGACAGGGGAGGGCCAAGCAATCAGCCCCAGCATTTT
TRBJ2-3 TRBV9 14 TRBD2 few CASTRAGLGDTQYF TGTGCCAGCACGCGAGCGGGGCTCGGAGATACGCAGTATTTT
TRBJ1-2 TRBV20-1 12 NA few CSAMDGNYGYTF TGCAGTGCCATGGACGGTAACTATGGCTACACCTTC
TRBJ1-2 TRBV6-1 16 NA NA CASTRRGGSQNYGYTF TGTGCCAGCACCCGCCGCGGGGGGTCCCAAAACTATGGCTACACCTTC
TRBJ1-5 TRBV11-2 18 NA NA CASSNNKSGNFGNQPQHF TGTGCCAGCAGCAACAATAAATCAGGGAATTTTGGCAATCAGCCCCAGCATTTT
TRBJ2-2 TRBV5-1 16 TRBD2 NA CASSPTGLADTGELFF TGCGCCAGCAGCCCGACGGGACTAGCGGATACCGGGGAGCTGTTTTTT
TRBJ1-4 TRBV5-1 15 NA few CASSPTGLTNEKLFF TGCGCCAGCAGCCCAACAGGGCTAACTAATGAAAAACTGTTTTTT
TRBJ1-1 TRBV4-1 14 NA NA CASSSQTENTEAFF TGCGCCAGCAGCTCCCAGACAGAGAACACTGAAGCTTTCTTT
TRBJ2-1 TRBV20-1 14 TRBD2 few CSARDRDYDNEQFF TGCAGTGCTAGGGACCGGGACTATGACAATGAGCAGTTCTTC
TRBJ2-1 TRBV12-3/TRBV12-4 14 TRBD2 many CASSLAGLAGEQFF TGTGCCAGCAGTTTAGCAGGCCTAGCGGGAGAGCAGTTCTTC
TRBJ2-7 TRBV18 14 NA NA CASSPARQVYEQYF TGTGCCAGCTCACCAGCGAGACAAGTCTACGAGCAGTACTTC
TRBJ2-3 TRBV20-1 17 TRBD2 few CSARDLIGLVGTDTQYF TGCAGTGCTAGAGATCTAATCGGACTAGTGGGGACAGATACGCAGTATTTT
TRBJ2-7 TRBV7-3 15 NA NA CASSSFEGWGPGQYF TGTGCCAGCAGCAGCTTTGAGGGATGGGGGCCTGGGCAGTACTTC
TRBJ2-3 TRBV4-1 20 TRBD1 NA CASSLRDRGRVSPRTDTQYF TGCGCCAGCAGCCTCCGGGACAGGGGGCGAGTTAGCCCGAGAACAGATACGCAGTATTTT
TRBJ2-2 TRBV12-3/TRBV12-4 15 TRBD2 NA CASSLERGGTGELFF TGTGCCAGCAGTTTAGAGAGGGGAGGGACCGGGGAGCTGTTTTTT
TRBJ1-1 TRBV10-3 12 NA few CAISEAGTEAFF TGTGCCATCAGTGAGGCGGGAACTGAAGCTTTCTTT
TRBJ2-7 TRBV6-2/TRBV6-3 15 NA NA CASRSGQLSSYEQYF TGTGCCAGCAGAAGTGGACAGCTTTCCTCCTACGAGCAGTACTTC